Sequencing of this T cell receptor (beta chain) was carried out in a study of OX40 agonist ivuxolimab in advanced cancers. Patients were ineligible given autoimmune disease history or systemic immunosuppression. In germline, CDR1 is ENHRY, CDR2 SYGVKD. V lost 0 bases, J lost 15 bases, and 4 bases stayed unmatched. The CDR3 runs 12 residues. Using immunoSEQ multiplex PCR, the repertoire was profiled, and TCRdb retains in-frame clones only, with some absent. The table lists about 70,000 clones, more than 65% of them singletons. The V gene is TRBV10-3, the J gene TRBJ2-1, with 8 bases identical to TRBD2. This specimen consisted of CD4+ or CD8+ T cells sorted from blood, obtained in a trial of the OX40 agonist ivuxolimab. The sequence came from an adult with an advanced solid tumor such as melanoma, head and neck, liver or kidney cancer. The CDR3 reads CAISESTGGVFF. The CDR3 DNA follows: TGTGCCATCAGTGAGTCGACGGGAGGGGTGTTCTTC.